This entry lists 30 T cell receptor beta chains sequenced from one sample in a study of technical replicates of blood from a few donors. This table comes from immunoSEQ multiplex PCR, and its TCRdb copy is limited to in-frame clones, with some not included. The profile covers tens of thousands of clones, with 89% appearing a single time and more than 4.5% taken by the ten largest. Sequencing used PBMCs. Source of these receptors: a human donor in good health. Some clones in this sample may be carry-over from other donors' samples.

In this sample, this clone turned up a few times. The gene calls are TRBV29-1 and TRBJ2-1; TRBD2 is a possible D gene (6 bases). Germline CDR1 and CDR2: SQVTM and ANQGSEA. This CDR3 region has 11 residues. V was shortened by 7 bases and J by 14 bases, with 18 bases between the two germline ends. DNA for the CDR3: TGCAGCGCCGGGACTCCCATGGGGGAGTTCTTC. Residues: CSAGTPMGEFF.

The gene calls are TRBV7-2 and TRBJ2-2; perhaps TRBD2 as D (5 bases). The CDR3 totals 15 residues. Trimming removed 5 bases at V and 5 bases at J, with 15 bases between. CDR1 and CDR2 (germline): SGHTA, FQGNSA. The CDR3 here is CASSQNRGWTGELFF. The CDR3, as DNA: TGTGCCAGCAGCCAAAACCGAGGGTGGACCGGGGAGCTGTTTTTT.

The rearrangement links TRBV18 to TRBJ1-1; D uncertain. Trimming removed 2 bases at V and 0 bases at J, with 10 bases between. The length of the CDR3 is 15 residues. Germline lookup yields CDR1 KGHSH and CDR2 LQKENI. The CDR3 DNA sequence: TGTGCCAGCTCACCATACGAGGGCCTGAACACTGAAGCTTTCTTT. Residues: CASSPYEGLNTEAFF.

The CDR3 loop is CASRSPGGFYEQYF. CDR3 coding DNA: TGTGCCAGCAGATCACCAGGTGGTTTCTACGAGCAGTACTTC. The V call is TRBV6-6, the J call TRBJ2-7; D unresolved. The germline V gene encodes CDR1 MNHNY and CDR2 SVGAGI (reference sequence). The CDR3 has 14 residues. V shed 6 bases and J shed 3 bases, with 15 bases lying between them.

The rearrangement uses TRBV4-1 and TRBJ1-2; the D gene is possibly TRBD1 (6 bases). Trimming stripped 0 bases from V and 8 bases from J, with 13 bases between. CDR3 length equals 14 residues. Germline loops: CDR1 MGHRA, CDR2 YSYEKL. The CDR3 reads CASSQDMGQIGYTF. The CDR3 region has the DNA TGCGCCAGCAGCCAAGATATGGGACAAATAGGCTACACCTTC.

The chain combines TRBV30 with TRBJ1-2; D remains unclear. V lost 0 bases and J 3 bases, leaving 8 bases between the germline ends. Germline values: CDR1 GTSNPN, CDR2 SVGIG (reference sequence). This CDR3 contains 13 residues. The CDR3 sequence is CAWSVQHYYGYTF. CDR3 nucleotides: TGTGCCTGGAGTGTCCAACATTACTATGGCTACACCTTC.

V and J are TRBV29-1 and TRBJ2-7; TRBD1 is a possible D gene (6 bases). Germline V gives CDR1 SQVTM, CDR2 ANQGSEA. V was clipped by 6 bases and J by 0 bases, with 15 bases between them. This CDR3 comprises 14 residues. The DNA for the CDR3 is TGCAGCGTGGACTTGGCAGGGGCCTCCTACGAGCAGTACTTC. Translation gives CSVDLAGASYEQYF.

The rearrangement uses TRBV19 and TRBJ1-1; a weak D match, TRBD1 (5 bases). The CDR3 covers 14 residues. CDR1 is LNHDA, CDR2 SQIVND, per germline (reference sequence). Trimming took off 5 bases at V and 0 bases at J, with 10 bases between the two ends. CDR3 loop: CASSFDRLNTEAFF. CDR3 sequence (DNA): TGTGCCAGTAGTTTCGACAGATTGAACACTGAAGCTTTCTTT.

In this sample, this clone turned up once. J is TRBJ2-4 and V is TRBV5-6; D is possibly TRBD1 (5 bases). Trimming took 4 bases from V and 2 from J, leaving 10 bases between them. The CDR3 is 14 amino acids. Germline CDR1 and CDR2: SGHDT and YYEEEE. The CDR3 DNA sequence: TGTGCCAGCAGCGTAACAGGCTCCAAAAACATTCAGTACTTC. The encoded protein is CASSVTGSKNIQYF.

This sequence joins TRBV5-1 and TRBJ1-3; a weak D match, TRBD1 (5 bases). V lost 2 bases and J 0 bases, leaving 15 bases between the germline ends. Germline V CDR1 and CDR2: SGHRS, YFSETQ. This CDR3 has 17 residues. The CDR3 protein is CASSFDSLLDSGNTIYF. The CDR3 DNA sequence: TGCGCCAGCAGCTTCGACAGTCTCCTCGACTCTGGAAACACCATATATTTT.

The V gene is TRBV27, the J gene TRBJ2-1; 8 bases agree with TRBD2. Germline CDR1 reads MNHEY; CDR2 reads SMNVEV (reference sequence). V lost 8 bases and J lost 4; bases outside the gene matches: 7. The CDR3 spans 14 residues. In DNA, the CDR3 is TGTGCCAGCTGGCCGGGAGGGCCTTACAATGAGCAGTTCTTC. It translates to CASWPGGPYNEQFF.

V usage is TRBV29-1 and J usage is TRBJ2-5; D remains ambiguous. The germline V and J ends were trimmed by 0 bases and 4 bases, with 12 bases remaining between them. The CDR3 totals 14 residues. CDR1 and CDR2 (germline): SQVTM, ANQGSEA. CDR3 in DNA: TGCAGCGTTGAAGACTCTCCGGTTAGAGAGACCCAGTACTTC. It is translated as CSVEDSPVRETQYF.

The V gene is TRBV7-8, the J gene TRBJ2-7; a weak D match, TRBD2 (5 bases). This CDR3 has 14 amino acids. The germline V gene encodes CDR1 SGHVS and CDR2 FQNEAQ. The germline V and J ends were trimmed by 5 bases and 5 bases, with 16 bases remaining between them. CDR3 region: CASSPRLSRDEQYF. CDR3 sequence (DNA): TGTGCCAGCAGCCCCAGGCTTTCGCGGGACGAGCAGTACTTC.

The rearrangement joins TRBV5-1 to TRBJ2-3, with D perhaps TRBD1 (5 bases). This CDR3 contains 14 residues. From germline, CDR1 is SGHRS and CDR2 YFSETQ. The germline V and J ends were trimmed by 4 bases and 2 bases, with 11 bases remaining between them. This CDR3 is CASSPRTYTDTQYF. The DNA for the CDR3 is TGCGCCAGCAGCCCTCGGACATACACAGATACGCAGTATTTT.

The sample holds one count of this clone. V and J are TRBV5-6 and TRBJ1-4; 7 nucleotides line up with TRBD1. CDR1 is SGHDT and CDR2 is YYEEEE in the germline V gene. This CDR3 contains 16 residues. With V trimmed by 2 bases and J by 8 bases, 12 bases remained unmatched. CDR3 DNA sequence: TGTGCCAGCAGCTTACAACCTCTTAGGGGGCAAGAAAAACTGTTTTTT. It yields the protein CASSLQPLRGQEKLFF.

This clone has more than one count but fewer than ten. V is TRBV7-2 and J is TRBJ2-3; D unclear. V dropped 7 bases and J dropped 6 bases, with 14 bases sitting between them. The CDR3 contains 13 residues. Per the germline V gene, CDR1 is SGHTA and CDR2 is FQGNSA. CDR3 in DNA: TGTGCCAGCACCCCAAACCTCGGGGATACGCAGTATTTT. It translates to CASTPNLGDTQYF.

The genes are TRBV5-1 and TRBJ1-3; no reliable D call. The V gene's germline CDR1 is SGHRS and CDR2 YFSETQ. The CDR3 loop spans 14 amino acids. Trimming shortened V by 4 bases and J by 4 bases, and 12 bases separated the two germline ends. The CDR3 DNA sequence: TGCGCCAGCAGCCCGGATGCGGGCGGAAACACCATATATTTT. This encodes CASSPDAGGNTIYF.

This clone was seen a few times. The rearrangement joins TRBV2 to TRBJ1-6, with 7 bases aligning to TRBD1. Trimming at V came to 6 bases and at J to 5 bases, leaving 4 bases not matched to a gene. Germline V gives CDR1 SNHLY, CDR2 FYNNEI. The CDR3 length is 14 residues. The CDR3 DNA is TGTGCCAGCAGGCCACAGGGGAATAATTCACCCCTCCACTTT. Its translation: CASRPQGNNSPLHF.

This chain links TRBV10-3 with TRBJ1-2; D is undetermined. CDR3 length: 12 residues. The ends were cut back, 10 bases at V and 6 bases at J, with 15 bases in the middle. Germline V gene lookup returns CDR1 ENHRY and CDR2 SYGVKD. Here the CDR3 DNA reads TGTGCCACCGGGGTGGCCCGGGATGGCTACACCTTC. Translating it yields CATGVARDGYTF.

J is TRBJ2-6 and V is TRBV7-9; D ambiguous. V was cut by 5 bases and J by 0 bases, with 8 bases left in between. The CDR3 spans 15 residues. Germline assignment: CDR1 SEHNR and CDR2 FQNEAQ (reference sequence). This CDR3 reads CASSPRNSGANVLTF. The CDR3 region has the DNA TGTGCCAGCAGCCCCAGGAACTCTGGGGCCAACGTCCTGACTTTC.

A remark on this clone: The same CDR3 can be traced to other DNA sequences in this sample. This chain links TRBV5-1 with TRBJ1-1; D call uncertain. V was pared by 0 bases and J by 1 base, with 13 bases between. CDR1 SGHRS and CDR2 YFSETQ come from the germline V gene. CDR3 length equals 16 residues. CDR3 in DNA: TGCGCCAGCAGCTTGGGAAGAGGCAGAGGGAACACTGAAGCTTTCTTT. Its protein is CASSLGRGRGNTEAFF.

This rearrangement joins TRBV5-1 to TRBJ2-1, with D tentatively TRBD1 (6 bases). V lost 2 bases, J lost 2 bases, and 11 bases lay in between. CDR1 SGHRS and CDR2 YFSETQ come from the germline V gene. This CDR3 comprises 15 residues. CDR3 nucleotides: TGCGCCAGCAGCTTTACAGGGCTCGCCTACAATGAGCAGTTCTTC. It is translated as CASSFTGLAYNEQFF.

The chain has TRBV7-3 and TRBJ2-2, with 13 bases fitting TRBD2. Unmatched junction bases numbered 0, after V lost 2 bases and J lost 6 bases. The CDR3 has 15 residues. Germline CDR1 reads SGHTA; CDR2 reads FQGTGA. The CDR3 loop reads CASSLGLAGAGELFF. The CDR3 DNA is TGTGCCAGCAGCTTAGGACTAGCGGGAGCCGGGGAGCTGTTTTTT.

There are a few counts of this clone. The chain employs TRBV7-2 and TRBJ1-2, with D possibly matching TRBD1 (6 bases). The V gene lost 5 bases and the J gene lost 8 bases, with 18 bases spanning the gap. CDR1 SGHTA and CDR2 FQGNSA come from the germline V gene. The length of the CDR3 is 14 residues. In nucleotides, the CDR3 is TGTGCCAGCAGCCGGGGACACGGCGGCGGGGGCTACACCTTC. This encodes CASSRGHGGGGYTF.

This clone occurred once. The V call is TRBV18, the J call TRBJ2-1; 9 bases are a match to TRBD2. Germline-derived CDR1 and CDR2 are KGHSH and LQKENI. Germline trimming cut 2 bases from V and 10 bases from J; bases unmatched to any gene: 3. The CDR3 has 13 amino acids. CDR3: CASSPSTSGEQFF. CDR3 in DNA: TGTGCCAGCTCACCATCTACTAGCGGGGAGCAGTTCTTC.

The CDR3 reads CASSQERAALGYEKLFF. In DNA, the CDR3 is TGCGCCAGCAGCCAAGAGAGGGCAGCCTTGGGATATGAAAAACTGTTTTTT. The gene calls are TRBV4-3 and TRBJ1-4; D remains ambiguous. The CDR3 is made up of 17 amino acids. V lost 0 bases to trimming and J lost 6 bases, with 17 bases between them. Germline-derived CDR1 and CDR2 are LGHNA and YSLEER.

In regard to this clone: One end of the junction does not line up with germline, which may come from a read error. This rearrangement joins TRBV7-8 to TRBJ2-7; D is possibly TRBD2 (5 bases). The CDR3 contains 9 residues. Germline V lookup: CDR1 SGHVS, CDR2 FQNEAQ. The CDR3 coding sequence is TGTGCCAGCAGCCCGGGATTTAACTTC. The encoded protein is CASSPGFNF.

The chain uses TRBV30 and TRBJ1-4, with a tentative D call TRBD1 (5 bases). V was cut by 3 bases and J by 7 bases, with 15 bases left in between. Germline V lookup: CDR1 GTSNPN, CDR2 SVGIG (reference sequence). There are 14 residues in the CDR3. CDR3 residues: CAWSQSFGGEKLFF. The CDR3 nucleotides read TGTGCCTGGAGCCAGAGCTTCGGGGGTGAAAAACTGTTTTTT.

This rearrangement joins TRBV18 to TRBJ1-5; D remains ambiguous. CDR3 length: 14 residues. V lost 0 bases and J 4 bases, leaving 7 bases between the germline ends. Germline-derived CDR1 and CDR2 are KGHSH and LQKENI. The CDR3 DNA reads as TGTGCCAGCTCACCACCGTCGTTTAATCAGCCCCAGCATTTT. Translation: CASSPPSFNQPQHF.

This clone was observed once. This sequence joins TRBV6-1 and TRBJ1-2, with D possibly TRBD1 on 6 matching bases. Trimming took off 6 bases at V and 0 bases at J, with 14 bases between the two ends. In germline, CDR1 is MNHNS, CDR2 SASEGT. The length of the CDR3 is 15 residues. This CDR3 is CASSIEQGANYGYTF. In DNA, the CDR3 is TGTGCCAGCAGCATAGAACAGGGCGCTAACTATGGCTACACCTTC.